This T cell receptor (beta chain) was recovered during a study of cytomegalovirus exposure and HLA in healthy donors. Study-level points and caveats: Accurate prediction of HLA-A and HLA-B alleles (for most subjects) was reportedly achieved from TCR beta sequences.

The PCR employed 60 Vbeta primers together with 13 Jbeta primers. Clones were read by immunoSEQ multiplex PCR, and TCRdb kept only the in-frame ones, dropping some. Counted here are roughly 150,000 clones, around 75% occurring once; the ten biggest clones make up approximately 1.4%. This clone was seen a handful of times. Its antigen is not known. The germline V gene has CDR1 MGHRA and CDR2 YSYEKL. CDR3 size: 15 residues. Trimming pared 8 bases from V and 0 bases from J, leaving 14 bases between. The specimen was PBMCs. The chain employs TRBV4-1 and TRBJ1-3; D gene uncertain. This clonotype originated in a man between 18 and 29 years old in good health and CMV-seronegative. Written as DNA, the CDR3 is TGCGCCAGCCGCCGGACGGAGGACTCTGGAAACACCATATATTTT. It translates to CASRRTEDSGNTIYF.